This T cell receptor (beta chain) originates from a study of Ad26.COV2.S vaccination and SARS-CoV-2 variants. As for the study in general: Into the muscle, Ad26.COV2.S was dosed once or twice, 56 days apart.

Findings of the study overall: Vaccinated and placebo-treated recipients had similar non-spike TCR breadth. Recipients given vaccine exceeded placebo recipients in spike-specific TCR breadth.

As to this clone: Its antigen is still unknown.

The protocol was immunoSEQ multiplex PCR, while the TCRdb copy is restricted to in-frame clones and leaves out a portion. This table holds approximately 360,000 clones, about 83% found once. Treatment noted: around 19 received Ad26.COV2.S at low or high dose, single or two shots; about five received placebo; per-sample allocation not given. Sampling was performed 63 days after the first vaccine or placebo injection. V was shortened by 1 base and J by 2 bases, with 9 bases between the two germline ends. The CDR3 totals 14 residues. In germline, CDR1 is GTSNPN, CDR2 SVGIG (reference sequence). The sequences come from peripheral blood, collected in a trial of Ad26.COV2.S vaccine versus placebo. This clonotype originated in a person between 18 and 60 years old who received the Ad26.COV2.S COVID-19 vaccine or a placebo. V is TRBV30 and J is TRBJ1-5; D ambiguous. The CDR3 DNA sequence: TGTGCCTGGAGTGATCACGGCCGCAATCAGCCCCAGCATTTT. Encoded protein: CAWSDHGRNQPQHF.